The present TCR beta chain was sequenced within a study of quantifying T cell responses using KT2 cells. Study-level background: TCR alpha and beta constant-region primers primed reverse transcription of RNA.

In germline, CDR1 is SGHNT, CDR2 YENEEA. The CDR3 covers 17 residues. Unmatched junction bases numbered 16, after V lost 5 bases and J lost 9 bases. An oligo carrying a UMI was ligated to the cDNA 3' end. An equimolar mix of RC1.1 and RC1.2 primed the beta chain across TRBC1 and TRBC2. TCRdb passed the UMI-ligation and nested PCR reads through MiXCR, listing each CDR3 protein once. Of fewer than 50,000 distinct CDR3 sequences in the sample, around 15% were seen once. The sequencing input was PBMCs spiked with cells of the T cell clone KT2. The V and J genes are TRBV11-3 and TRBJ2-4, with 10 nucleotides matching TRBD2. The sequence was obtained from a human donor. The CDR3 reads CASSPSRKREGQVIQYF. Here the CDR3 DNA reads TGTGCCAGCAGCCCCTCTCGGAAGCGGGAGGGCCAGGTCATTCAGTACTTC.